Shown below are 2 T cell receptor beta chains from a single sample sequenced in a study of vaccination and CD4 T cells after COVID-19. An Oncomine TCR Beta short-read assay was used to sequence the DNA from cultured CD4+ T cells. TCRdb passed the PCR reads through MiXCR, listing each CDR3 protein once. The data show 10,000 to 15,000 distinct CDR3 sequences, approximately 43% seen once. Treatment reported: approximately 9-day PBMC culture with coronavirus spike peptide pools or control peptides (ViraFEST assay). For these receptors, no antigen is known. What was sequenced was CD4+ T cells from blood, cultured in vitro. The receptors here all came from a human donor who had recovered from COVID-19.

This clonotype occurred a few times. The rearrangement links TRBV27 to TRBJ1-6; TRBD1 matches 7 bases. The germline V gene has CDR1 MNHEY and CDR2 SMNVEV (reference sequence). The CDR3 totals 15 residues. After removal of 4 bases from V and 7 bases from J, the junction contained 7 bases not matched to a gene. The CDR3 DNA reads TGTGCCAGCAGTTCACCCGACAGGGTCAATTCACCCCTCCACTTT. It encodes CASSSPDRVNSPLHF.

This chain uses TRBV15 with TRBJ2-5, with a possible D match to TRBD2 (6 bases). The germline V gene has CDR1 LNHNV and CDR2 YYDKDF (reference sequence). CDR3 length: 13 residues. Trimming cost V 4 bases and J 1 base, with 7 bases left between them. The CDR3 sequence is CATSMGGQETQYF. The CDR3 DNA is TGTGCCACCAGCATGGGGGGCCAAGAGACCCAGTACTTC.